Below are 26 T cell receptor beta chains sequenced from a single sample in a study of blood T cell repertoires in COVID-19. TCRdb's table, derived via immunoSEQ multiplex PCR, lists solely in-frame clones and lacks some. Among about 250,000 clones listed, just over 85% were seen once. Source material: peripheral blood. The receptors were sampled from an elderly man with acute or convalescent COVID-19.

This sequence joins TRBV13 and TRBJ2-1; weak D call: TRBD2 (5 bases). Germline V lookup: CDR1 PRHDT, CDR2 FYEKMQ (reference sequence). CDR3 size: 15 residues. V was pared by 5 bases and J by 2 bases, with 13 bases between. CDR3 protein: CASSRMSGTYNEQFF. CDR3 nucleotide sequence: TGTGCCAGCAGCCGGATGAGCGGAACCTACAATGAGCAGTTCTTC.

The rearrangement joins TRBV5-4 to TRBJ1-2; D is undetermined. From germline, CDR1 is SGHNT and CDR2 YYREEE (reference sequence). Between the trimmed V and J ends, which lost 4 bases and 7 bases, there was a span of 20 bases. This CDR3 region has 15 residues. CDR3 protein: CASSLLESVMVGYTF. CDR3 DNA: TGTGCCAGCAGCCTCCTTGAAAGCGTAATGGTTGGCTACACCTTC.

A note on this clone: The same CDR3 arises from other DNA sequences in this sample as well. The chain uses TRBV6-5 and TRBJ1-5; the D gene is possibly TRBD1 (5 bases). The CDR3 covers 13 residues. Trimming stripped 5 bases from V and 2 bases from J, with 7 bases between. The germline V gene has CDR1 MNHEY and CDR2 SVGAGI. This chain's CDR3 is CASSPRGNQPQHF. For the CDR3, the DNA is TGTGCCAGCAGTCCCAGGGGCAATCAGCCCCAGCATTTT.

This clone showed up just a few times. The chain has TRBV7-9 and TRBJ1-6, with D possibly TRBD1 on 5 matching bases. There are 15 residues in the CDR3. The V gene's germline CDR1 is SEHNR and CDR2 FQNEAQ (reference sequence). Trimming shortened V by 5 bases and J by 7 bases, and 15 bases separated the two germline ends. This CDR3 reads CASSPDRGKNSPLHF. CDR3 sequence (DNA): TGTGCCAGCAGCCCCGACAGAGGAAAGAATTCACCCCTCCACTTT.

The chain uses TRBV29-1 and TRBJ1-1; the D gene is possibly TRBD1 (6 bases). V gave up 1 base and J gave up 6 bases, with 15 bases separating them. There are 14 residues in the CDR3. Germline CDR1 and CDR2: SQVTM and ANQGSEA. CDR3 sequence: CSVEGETGHAEAFF. Here the CDR3 DNA reads TGCAGCGTTGAAGGGGAAACAGGGCACGCTGAAGCTTTCTTT.

This chain connects TRBV5-1 to TRBJ1-1; 8 bases align to TRBD1. The CDR3 totals 14 residues. V gave up 2 bases and J gave up 4 bases; unmatched junction bases: 4. Per germline, CDR1 SGHRS and CDR2 YFSETQ. The CDR3 nucleotides are TGCGCCAGCAGCTTAAACAGGGGGGCCACTGAAGCTTTCTTT. This sequence encodes CASSLNRGATEAFF.

The gene calls are TRBV4-1 and TRBJ1-2; 10 bases agree with TRBD1. V dropped 2 bases and J dropped 8; count of bases not matched to a gene: 5. This CDR3 is 14 amino acids long. Germline values: CDR1 MGHRA, CDR2 YSYEKL. DNA for the CDR3: TGCGCCAGCAGCCAAACGACAGGGGGCCGGGGCTACACCTTC. Its protein is CASSQTTGGRGYTF.

The V call is TRBV2, the J call TRBJ2-3, with a possible D match to TRBD2 (5 bases). V lost 3 bases, J lost 3 bases, and 10 bases lay in between. The CDR3 is 14 amino acids. Germline V gives CDR1 SNHLY, CDR2 FYNNEI. The CDR3 region has the DNA TGTGCCAGCAGTGAGGAGAGCGGAACAGATACGCAGTATTTT. Its protein product is CASSEESGTDTQYF.

The chain has TRBV19 and TRBJ2-2; D might be TRBD1 (6 bases). The CDR3 is 15 residues long. CDR1 is LNHDA, CDR2 SQIVND, per germline (reference sequence). Deletions cut 7 bases from V and 3 bases from J, with 15 bases between. This CDR3 reads CASTLTQGYTGELFF. In nucleotides, the CDR3 is TGTGCCAGTACCCTTACACAGGGTTACACCGGGGAGCTGTTTTTT. Full variable domain (outside the CDR3, taken from reference TRBV19 and TRBJ2-2): DGGITQSPKYLFRKEGQNVTLSCEQNLNHDAMYWYRQDPGQGLRLIYYSQIVNDFQKGDIAEGYSVSREKKESFPLTVTSAQKNPTAFYLCASTLTQGYTGELFFGEGSRLTVL.

V gene TRBV12-3 or TRBV12-4 combines with J gene TRBJ2-7; D is uncertain. With 6 bases removed from V and 1 base from J, the gap between germline ends came to 4 bases. The CDR3 runs to 11 residues. CDR3 DNA sequence: TGTGCCAGCAGGGCTTCCTACGAGCAGTACTTC. The encoded protein is CASRASYEQYF.

The J gene is TRBJ1-2, the V gene TRBV19; 12 nucleotides agree with TRBD1. CDR1 LNHDA and CDR2 SQIVND come from the germline V gene (reference sequence). This CDR3 is 15 amino acids long. J lost 7 bases, V lost 5 bases, and 8 bases had no gene match. The CDR3 sequence: CASSGTGGGGSGYTF. The DNA of the CDR3 is TGTGCCAGTAGTGGGACAGGGGGCGGAGGAAGTGGCTACACCTTC. Full variable domain (outside the CDR3, taken from reference TRBV19 and TRBJ1-2): DGGITQSPKYLFRKEGQNVTLSCEQNLNHDAMYWYRQDPGQGLRLIYYSQIVNDFQKGDIAEGYSVSREKKESFPLTVTSAQKNPTAFYLCASSGTGGGGSGYTFGSGTRLTVV.

The chain employs TRBV15 and TRBJ2-5, with 14 positions matching TRBD2. The J segment lost 4 bases and the V segment lost 2 bases, leaving 9 bases of the junction unmatched. The CDR3 is made up of 18 amino acids. The germline CDR1 and CDR2 sequences are LNHNV and YYDKDF (reference sequence). The CDR3, as DNA: TGTGCCACCAGCAGATTGGAGACTAGCGGGAGGGTCAGAGAGACCCAGTACTTC. It yields the protein CATSRLETSGRVRETQYF.

The rearrangement uses TRBV5-5 and TRBJ2-5; weak D call: TRBD1 (6 bases). The CDR3 contains 15 residues. The germline gives CDR1 SGHKS, CDR2 YYEKEE (reference sequence). Trimming pared 3 bases from V and 4 bases from J, leaving 16 bases between. As DNA, the CDR3 is TGTGCCAGCAGCTCCGTGACAGGTCCGGGAGAGACCCAGTACTTC. This encodes CASSSVTGPGETQYF. The full variable domain, rest sourced from reference TRBV5-5 and TRBJ2-5, is DAGVTQSPTHLIKTRGQQVTLRCSPISGHKSVSWYQQVLGQGPQFIFQYYEKEERGRGNFPDRFSARQFPNYSSELNVNALLLGDSALYLCASSSVTGPGETQYFGPGTRLLVL.

This clone has a handful of counts. The chain employs TRBV27 and TRBJ1-1, with 7 bases identical to TRBD1. CDR1 and CDR2 from the germline V gene are MNHEY and SMNVEV (reference sequence). The CDR3 is 15 amino acids. The ends lost 3 bases at V and 2 bases at J; junction bases unmatched: 6. CDR3 loop: CASSLLTGVNTEAFF. As DNA, the CDR3 is TGTGCCAGCAGTTTGCTCACAGGGGTCAACACTGAAGCTTTCTTT.

V and J are TRBV28 and TRBJ2-2; 10 nucleotides align to TRBD1. The CDR3 has 15 amino acids. Germline V gives CDR1 MDHEN, CDR2 SYDVKM. Trimming at V came to 6 bases and at J to 5 bases, leaving 6 bases not matched to a gene. This CDR3 reads CASSTGQGRTGELFF. CDR3 bases: TGTGCCAGCAGCACGGGACAGGGGAGGACCGGGGAGCTGTTTTTT.

This clone was counted a single time. V gene TRBV5-1 combines with J gene TRBJ1-4; a possible D gene is TRBD1 (6 bases). V lost 0 bases and J lost 5, with 8 bases in between. From germline, CDR1 is SGHRS and CDR2 YFSETQ. The CDR3 consists of 14 residues. The CDR3 protein is CASSLEGGNEKLFF. Written as DNA, the CDR3 is TGCGCCAGCAGCTTGGAGGGGGGGAATGAAAAACTGTTTTTT.

This sequence joins TRBV6-6 and TRBJ2-1, with 13 bases matching TRBD2. Trimming removed 8 bases from V and 8 bases from J; junction bases left unmatched: 0. This CDR3 spans 12 amino acids. The germline V gene encodes CDR1 MNHNY and CDR2 SVGAGI (reference sequence). CDR3 coding DNA: TGTGCCAGCGGACTAGCGGGGGATGAGCAGTTCTTC. Its translation: CASGLAGDEQFF.

The rearrangement uses TRBV19 and TRBJ1-3, with D possibly TRBD1 on 6 matching bases. CDR3 length equals 16 residues. Germline V lookup: CDR1 LNHDA, CDR2 SQIVND (reference sequence). The V end lost 5 bases, the J end lost 0 bases, and 14 bases lay between the germline ends. CDR3 region: CASSFGQLGSGNTIYF. In DNA form, the CDR3 reads TGTGCCAGTAGTTTTGGACAGCTCGGCTCTGGAAACACCATATATTTT.

The CDR3 spells CASSYPDSSPETQYF. As DNA, the CDR3 is TGTGCCAGCAGTTACCCTGACAGTAGCCCAGAGACCCAGTACTTC. The chain couples TRBV6-5 to TRBJ2-5; tentative D call: TRBD1 (5 bases). Germline lookup yields CDR1 MNHEY and CDR2 SVGAGI. The V end lost 2 bases, the J end lost 4 bases, and 14 bases lay between the germline ends. This CDR3 spans 15 amino acids.

The rearrangement links TRBV28 to TRBJ1-4; D remains ambiguous. The CDR3 is 12 residues long. The ends were cut back, 5 bases at V and 5 bases at J, with 6 bases in the middle. Germline V gene lookup returns CDR1 MDHEN and CDR2 SYDVKM. DNA of the CDR3: TGTGCCAGCAGTAAAGAGAATGAAAAACTGTTTTTT. Translated, it gives CASSKENEKLFF.

J is TRBJ1-4 and V is TRBV7-9, with 8 bases fitting TRBD1. Germline trimming cut 6 bases from V and 8 bases from J; bases unmatched to any gene: 20. The CDR3 runs to 18 residues. Germline V CDR1 and CDR2: SEHNR, FQNEAQ (reference sequence). CDR3 nucleotides: TGTGCCAGCAGTTCTACCGGGACAGGCGTCCGCGGGTCGGAAAAACTGTTTTTT. Translated: CASSSTGTGVRGSEKLFF.

This rearrangement joins TRBV5-5 to TRBJ1-6; D is uncertain. Trimming left V 4 bases short and J 9 bases short, with 11 bases between. Germline V gives CDR1 SGHKS, CDR2 YYEKEE (reference sequence). This CDR3 comprises 13 residues. The CDR3 DNA reads as TGTGCCAGCAGCCTCTCCAGTACTTCACCCCTCCACTTT. This gives the protein CASSLSSTSPLHF.

The chain joins TRBV7-3 to TRBJ2-7; 9 bases are shared with TRBD1. Germline-derived CDR1 and CDR2 are SGHTA and FQGTGA. Trimming cost V 2 bases and J 4 bases; bases outside gene matches: 9. There are 16 residues in the CDR3. Written as DNA, the CDR3 is TGTGCCAGCAGCTTATTTCCGGGGACAGGGTTGTACGAGCAGTACTTC. Translating it yields CASSLFPGTGLYEQYF. Full variable domain (missing parts from reference TRBV7-3 and TRBJ2-7): GAGVSQTPSNKVTEKGKYVELRCDPISGHTALYWYRQSLGQGPEFLIYFQGTGAADDSGLPNDRFFAVRPEGSVSTLKIQRTERGDSAVYLCASSLFPGTGLYEQYFGPGTRLTVT.

Here the CDR3 reads CASNWDREDEQFF. In DNA, the CDR3 is TGTGCCAGCAACTGGGACAGGGAAGATGAGCAGTTCTTC. The chain recombines TRBV5-4 with TRBJ2-1; 9 bases align to TRBD1. Germline CDR1 is SGHNT and CDR2 is YYREEE (reference sequence). The CDR3 sequence is 13 residues long. After removal of 6 bases from V and 8 bases from J, the junction contained 6 bases not matched to a gene.

The chain combines TRBV29-1 with TRBJ2-7; 8 bases align to TRBD1. Germline CDR1 SQVTM, CDR2 ANQGSEA. This CDR3 spans 13 amino acids. With 5 bases clipped from V and 3 bases from J, the junction kept 6 bases outside the gene matches. The CDR3 nucleotides read TGCAGCGTTCGTTATACAGGGGGCTACGAGCAGTACTTC. This sequence encodes CSVRYTGGYEQYF.

In the case of this clone: A junction end diverges from the germline sequence, so it may reflect a read error. The rearrangement uses TRBV11-2 and TRBJ2-1; 8 nucleotides align to TRBD2. Germline lookup yields CDR1 SGHAT and CDR2 FQNNGV. This CDR3 is built from 16 residues. The CDR3 is CASSLAGLVFYDEQFF. The CDR3 DNA reads as TGTGCCAGCAGCTTAGCGGGACTAGTATTCTACGATGAGCAGTTCTTC.